Listed below are T cell receptor beta chains from one sample, sequenced in a study of blood T cell repertoires in COVID-19. Generated by immunoSEQ multiplex PCR, the TCRdb table keeps only in-frame clones and is missing some. The profile shows about 130,000 clones, around three quarters of them singletons. Sequences were obtained from peripheral blood. These receptors all come from a man aged 40-49 years with active or convalescent COVID-19. Each CDR3 is given without its conserved first and last residue. Fields, in order: V gene, CDR3 protein.

TRBV2,ASSPLGGARQPQH
TRBV2,ASRLGGYEQY
TRBV5-4,ASSDLKGEKLF
TRBV11-2,ASSPGVLSRGSNQPQH
TRBV15,ATSRVGVDTQY
TRBV28,ASSSVFQETQY
TRBV5-1,ASRTSGLTDTQY
TRBV6-6,ASSYGAATNEKLF
TRBV5-5,ASSLNLNAALNTEAF
TRBV7-2,ASSSYQGNTIY
TRBV4-1,ASSQVEGSNQPQH
TRBV5-4,ASSWTGQNTEAF
TRBV5-6,ASSSWALNSPLH
TRBV30,AWSRGGKGTDTQY
TRBV5-1,ASSLGGDQPQH
TRBV5-6,ASRRRNTGELF
TRBV29-1,SVEGGMTEAF
TRBV28,ASSRQGSETQY
TRBV5-6,ASSQIPGELF
TRBV5-1,ASSDRTGPLLGYT
TRBV12-5,PRDRGRRSYGYT
TRBV30,AWSVTGGETQY
TRBV4-3,ASSQDLAVHNEQF
TRBV16,ASSQSSEGGYT
TRBV7-2,ASSLAGAGKPQH
TRBV29-1,SVARSFSADAF
TRBV7-2,ASSLGLREMGQPQH
TRBV5-1,ASSPRGGELVTDTQY
TRBV27,ASTPSGGEYTGELF
TRBV27,ASSSGQGKHGYT
TRBV2,ASRDSAEKLF
TRBV11-1,ASVIRQGLNTEAF
TRBV6-5,ASSLIRDRAHEAF
TRBV27,ASSQGEKNIQY
TRBV5-1,ASSLAAAASNEQF
TRBV10-3,AISDSAYPNEQF
TRBV4-1,ASSPLGGGDEQY
TRBV25-1,ASSENPGENT
TRBV27,ASNTLGTGKNQPQH
TRBV4-3,ASSQDDQRGATGELF
TRBV9,ASSHDRGTEAF
TRBV30,AWSDRGTSYEQY